This TCR beta chain is from a study of blood T cell repertoires in COVID-19. Using immunoSEQ multiplex PCR, the repertoire was profiled, and TCRdb retains in-frame clones only, with some absent. The table has about half a million clones, 70% to 90% seen once. Trimming at V came to 6 bases and at J to 5 bases, leaving 3 bases not matched to a gene. The CDR3 sequence is 15 residues long. The V gene's germline CDR1 is SGHTA and CDR2 FQGNSA. This clonotype was obtained from a human donor in a cohort sampled during active COVID-19. The material sequenced was peripheral blood. The V gene is TRBV7-2, the J gene TRBJ2-3, with 15 positions matching TRBD2. The CDR3 protein is CASSQGLAGGDTQYF. The CDR3 region has the DNA TGTGCCAGCAGTCAGGGACTAGCGGGAGGAGATACGCAGTATTTT.